The 29 T cell receptor beta chains presented below share a single source sample, sequenced in a study of shared clonotypes between healthy human individuals (dated by TCRdb to 2020 to 2021). The receptor library was made with the immunoSEQ multiplex PCR assay. TCRdb took this table from immuneACCESS and kept in-frame rearrangements with V and J called. Such tables lack part of the clones; where checked against another copy, unresolved V genes explain under half of the gap, and the rest is unexplained. The sample table lists hundreds of thousands of clones, approximately 97% of them with a count of one. The top ten constitute 0.057% of the sample. Sample: naive CD4+ T cells sorted from blood. This specimen's cell subset or site label, interpreted: CD45RA+ positively selected. These receptors were collected from a woman in her twenties or thirties in good health.

The chain uses TRBV4-1 and TRBJ2-7, with a tentative D call TRBD2 (5 bases). CDR1 is MGHRA, CDR2 YSYEKL, per germline. The V gene lost 1 base and the J gene lost 1 base, with 20 bases spanning the gap. The CDR3 consists of 18 residues. The CDR3 region is CASSQVGRGPKNSYEQYF. DNA of the CDR3: TGCGCCAGCAGCCAAGTAGGCAGAGGGCCCAAAAATTCCTACGAGCAGTACTTC.

This chain uses TRBV4-1 with TRBJ1-3; no clear D. CDR3 length: 18 amino acids. Germline CDR1 MGHRA, CDR2 YSYEKL. Trimming took 5 bases from V and 0 from J, leaving 20 bases between them. This CDR3 reads CASSATGLIIYSGNTIYF. The CDR3 DNA reads as TGCGCCAGCAGCGCTACGGGTCTTATCATCTACTCTGGAAACACCATATATTTT.

This chain links TRBV5-1 with TRBJ1-4, with D possibly matching TRBD1 (6 bases). CDR1 is SGHRS, CDR2 YFSETQ, per germline. The length of the CDR3 is 14 residues. Deletions cut 4 bases from V and 7 bases from J, with 14 bases between. The CDR3 DNA sequence: TGCGCCAGCAGCCCCCGACTCAGGGGTGAAAAACTGTTTTTT. Amino acids: CASSPRLRGEKLFF.

The V and J genes are TRBV9 and TRBJ2-2; 8 nucleotides match TRBD1. The ends lost 0 bases at V and 3 bases at J; junction bases unmatched: 4. The CDR3 loop spans 16 amino acids. Germline-derived CDR1 and CDR2 are SGDLS and YYNGEE. The CDR3 loop is CASSVGTGGYTGELFF. CDR3 bases: TGTGCCAGCAGCGTAGGCACAGGGGGATACACCGGGGAGCTGTTTTTT.

The chain carries TRBV6-1 and TRBJ2-1, with 14 bases identical to TRBD2. V lost 7 bases, J lost 9 bases, and 8 bases stayed unmatched. This CDR3 region has 15 residues. Per germline, CDR1 MNHNS and CDR2 SASEGT. This chain's CDR3 is CASMGLAGVRAEQFF. CDR3 sequence (DNA): TGTGCCAGCATGGGACTAGCGGGAGTCCGCGCTGAGCAGTTCTTC.

This chain links TRBV27 with TRBJ1-5; D gene unclear. CDR1 and CDR2 from the germline V gene are MNHEY and SMNVEV (reference sequence). The CDR3 spans 14 residues. Deletions cut 3 bases from V and 7 bases from J, with 13 bases between. Here the CDR3 DNA reads TGTGCCAGCAGTTTGAGACCCCAGGAGCAGCCCCAGCATTTT. Residues: CASSLRPQEQPQHF.

This clone came up a few times. CDR3 DNA: TGTGCCAGCAGTAAACAGGGAGACGGAAACACCATATATTTT. It codes for CASSKQGDGNTIYF. The rearrangement joins TRBV6-4 to TRBJ1-3; the D gene is possibly TRBD1 (6 bases). V gave up 5 bases and J gave up 4 bases, with 12 bases separating them. The V gene's germline CDR1 is MRHNA and CDR2 SNTAGT. The CDR3 covers 14 residues.

The rearrangement links TRBV5-1 to TRBJ2-3, with TRBD2 matching 12 bases. Germline trimming cut 0 bases from V and 4 bases from J; bases unmatched to any gene: 6. The CDR3 runs to 17 residues. Looked up from germline, CDR1 is SGHRS and CDR2 is YFSETQ. The CDR3 region is CASSLAKTSGSADTQYF. The CDR3 DNA reads TGCGCCAGCAGCTTGGCCAAGACTAGCGGGAGTGCAGATACGCAGTATTTT.

The chain is built from TRBV27 and TRBJ1-5; possible D gene TRBD1, 5 bases. This CDR3 has 14 amino acids. The V end was cut by 3 bases, the J end by 6 bases, with 12 bases between. Germline assignment: CDR1 MNHEY and CDR2 SMNVEV (reference sequence). Here the CDR3 DNA reads TGTGCCAGCAGTTTGGTAGCTGGGGGTCAGCCCCAGCATTTT. Translating gives CASSLVAGGQPQHF.

The CDR3 is CASSPIGRQGSRETQYF. The CDR3 DNA is TGCGCCAGCAGCCCCATCGGGAGACAGGGAAGTAGGGAGACCCAGTACTTC. The chain couples TRBV4-1 to TRBJ2-5; tentative D call: TRBD1 (7 bases). V dropped 4 bases and J dropped 5 bases, with 23 bases sitting between them. The CDR3 is 17 amino acids. From germline, CDR1 is MGHRA and CDR2 YSYEKL.

This clone has a handful of counts. The V gene is TRBV5-1, the J gene TRBJ1-2, with D unresolved. The V gene lost 0 bases and the J gene lost 6 bases, with 6 bases spanning the gap. CDR1 is SGHRS and CDR2 is YFSETQ in the germline V gene. The CDR3 length is 12 residues. Here the CDR3 reads CASSLAGNGYTF. The DNA for the CDR3 is TGCGCCAGCAGCTTGGCGGGGAATGGCTACACCTTC. Full variable domain (rest looked up from reference TRBV5-1 and TRBJ1-2): KAGVTQTPRYLIKTRGQQVTLSCSPISGHRSVSWYQQTPGQGLQFLFEYFSETQRNKGNFPGRFSGRQFSNSRSEMNVSTLELGDSALYLCASSLAGNGYTFGSGTRLTVV.

This chain joins TRBV11-2 and TRBJ1-4; D ambiguous. Looked up from germline, CDR1 is SGHAT and CDR2 is FQNNGV. V was cut by 1 base and J by 4 bases, with 7 bases left in between. The CDR3 has 14 residues. DNA of the CDR3: TGTGCCAGCAGCTTAGGACAACTTAATGAAAAACTGTTTTTT. Translation: CASSLGQLNEKLFF.

The chain employs TRBV18 and TRBJ2-7; the D call may be TRBD1 or TRBD2 (5 bases each). From germline, CDR1 is KGHSH and CDR2 LQKENI. The ends were cut back, 6 bases at V and 2 bases at J, with 14 bases in the middle. The CDR3 totals 14 residues. The CDR3 spells CASSDGAGAYEQYF. DNA for the CDR3: TGTGCCAGCTCTGACGGGGCCGGGGCCTACGAGCAGTACTTC. The whole variable domain, filled in from reference TRBV18 and TRBJ2-7, reads NAGVMQNPRHLVRRRGQEARLRCSPMKGHSHVYWYRQLPEEGLKFMVYLQKENIIDESGMPKERFSAEFPKEGPSILRIQQVVRGDSAAYFCASSDGAGAYEQYFGPGTRLTVT.

This chain links TRBV18 with TRBJ2-7; 15 nucleotides align to TRBD2. This CDR3 spans 17 amino acids. In germline, CDR1 is KGHSH, CDR2 LQKENI. Trimming cost V 2 bases and J 3 bases; bases outside gene matches: 5. The CDR3 spells CASSPGGLAGGGYEQYF. The CDR3 nucleotides are TGTGCCAGCTCACCAGGGGGACTAGCGGGAGGCGGCTACGAGCAGTACTTC.

The chain links TRBV5-6 to TRBJ1-6; 9 nucleotides line up with TRBD1. CDR3 length: 15 residues. CDR1 and CDR2 (germline): SGHDT, YYEEEE. The trim removed 4 bases at V and 8 bases at J, leaving 7 bases unmatched. Here the CDR3 DNA reads TGTGCCAGCAGCGCTGGGGGGACAGGGCATTCACCCCTCCACTTT. This gives the protein CASSAGGTGHSPLHF. The full variable domain, rest sourced from reference TRBV5-6 and TRBJ1-6, is DAGVTQSPTHLIKTRGQQVTLRCSPKSGHDTVSWYQQALGQGPQFIFQYYEEEERQRGNFPDRFSGHQFPNYSSELNVNALLLGDSALYLCASSAGGTGHSPLHFGNGTRLTVT.

This clone occurred once. The genes are TRBV5-4 and TRBJ2-5; 10 nucleotides align to TRBD2. V was clipped by 2 bases and J by 2 bases; unmatched bases: 6. There are 16 residues in the CDR3. Germline assignment: CDR1 SGHNT and CDR2 YYREEE (reference sequence). The CDR3 region has the DNA TGTGCCAGCAGCTTTTCTCTAGCGGGAGCACAAGAGACCCAGTACTTC. Residues: CASSFSLAGAQETQYF.

This rearrangement joins TRBV5-4 to TRBJ1-1; no clear D gene. Germline V gene lookup returns CDR1 SGHNT and CDR2 YYREEE (reference sequence). The CDR3 totals 14 residues. V was pared by 0 bases and J by 4 bases, with 10 bases between. CDR3 amino acids: CASSLERPSTEAFF. The CDR3 DNA is TGTGCCAGCAGCTTGGAACGGCCGAGCACTGAAGCTTTCTTT.

This sequence joins TRBV5-1 and TRBJ2-7; maybe TRBD2 (5 bases). Germline values: CDR1 SGHRS, CDR2 YFSETQ. Between the trimmed V and J ends, which lost 5 bases and 3 bases, there was a span of 6 bases. The length of the CDR3 is 11 residues. The CDR3 here is CASSRDYEQYF. The CDR3 bases are TGCGCCAGCAGTCGGGACTACGAGCAGTACTTC.

This clone came up once. The chain couples TRBV19 to TRBJ2-7, with D perhaps TRBD1 or TRBD2 (5 bases each). V was shortened by 10 bases and J by 7 bases, with 14 bases between the two germline ends. The CDR3 covers 11 residues. Germline V lookup: CDR1 LNHDA, CDR2 SQIVND (reference sequence). The CDR3 region has the DNA TGTGCCACCGAAGGGTGGGGGGAGCAGTACTTC. This gives the protein CATEGWGEQYF.

The rearrangement uses TRBV6-5 and TRBJ2-1; 7 bases are shared with TRBD2. This CDR3 comprises 14 residues. From germline, CDR1 is MNHEY and CDR2 SVGAGI. The J segment lost 9 bases and the V segment lost 3 bases, leaving 8 bases of the junction unmatched. The CDR3 protein is CASSYGAGVLEQFF. The DNA of the CDR3 is TGTGCCAGCAGTTATGGGGCGGGAGTCCTTGAGCAGTTCTTC.

This clone was seen a single time. The chain recombines TRBV14 with TRBJ1-6; possible D gene TRBD1, 6 bases. CDR3 length equals 16 residues. Germline values: CDR1 SGHDN, CDR2 FVKESK. Between the trimmed V and J ends, which lost 2 bases and 7 bases, there was a span of 15 bases. CDR3 nucleotides: TGTGCCAGCAGCCAACGGAAGGGGGTCAAGAATTCACCCCTCCACTTT. Protein product: CASSQRKGVKNSPLHF.

This chain uses TRBV6-1 with TRBJ1-5; no firm D call. The CDR3 covers 13 residues. The V end lost 2 bases, the J end lost 7 bases, and 9 bases lay between the germline ends. The germline gives CDR1 MNHNS, CDR2 SASEGT. CDR3: CASSELGRQPQHF. The CDR3 nucleotides read TGTGCCAGCAGTGAATTGGGGAGACAGCCCCAGCATTTT.

CDR3 protein: CASSLRGQNTDTQYF. CDR3 nucleotide sequence: TGTGCCAGCAGCTTAAGGGGACAGAACACAGATACGCAGTATTTT. The rearrangement uses TRBV7-3 and TRBJ2-3, with 7 positions matching TRBD1. This CDR3 region has 15 residues. Germline assignment: CDR1 SGHTA and CDR2 FQGTGA. V lost 1 base, J lost 2 bases, and 3 bases stayed unmatched.

The chain recombines TRBV4-2 with TRBJ2-7; 7 nucleotides agree with TRBD2. The CDR3 is made up of 15 amino acids. The V gene's germline CDR1 is LGHNA and CDR2 YNFKEQ. V was clipped by 0 bases and J by 5 bases; unmatched bases: 7. The CDR3 region is CASSQDFRGSNEQYF. The CDR3 DNA follows: TGTGCCAGCAGCCAAGATTTTCGCGGGAGCAACGAGCAGTACTTC.

J is TRBJ2-7 and V is TRBV7-9; unclear D gene. Germline V gene sequence: CDR1 SEHNR, CDR2 FQNEAQ (reference sequence). The CDR3 sequence is 14 residues long. V was clipped by 1 base and J by 0 bases, with 7 bases between them. The CDR3 sequence is CASSLGGLSYEQYF. DNA for the CDR3: TGTGCCAGCAGCTTAGGTGGGCTCTCCTACGAGCAGTACTTC.

The chain carries TRBV5-1 and TRBJ1-3; 8 positions agree with TRBD1. Per the germline V gene, CDR1 is SGHRS and CDR2 is YFSETQ. This CDR3 has 15 amino acids. Germline trimming cut 4 bases from V and 3 bases from J; bases unmatched to any gene: 6. This CDR3 is CASSRATGVGNTIYF. CDR3 sequence (DNA): TGCGCCAGCAGCCGAGCGACAGGGGTTGGAAACACCATATATTTT.

The chain combines TRBV19 with TRBJ1-5, with D maybe TRBD1 (6 bases). The CDR3 loop spans 17 amino acids. Deletions cut 5 bases from V and 0 bases from J, with 17 bases between. Germline V gene sequence: CDR1 LNHDA, CDR2 SQIVND (reference sequence). CDR3 protein: CASSGGAGEYSNQPQHF. In DNA, the CDR3 is TGTGCCAGTAGTGGTGGGGCAGGGGAATATAGCAATCAGCCCCAGCATTTT.

V usage is TRBV27 and J usage is TRBJ1-5, with 8 bases identical to TRBD1. CDR1 and CDR2 from the germline V gene are MNHEY and SMNVEV (reference sequence). V gave up 3 bases and J gave up 0 bases; unmatched junction bases: 1. The CDR3 extends over 15 amino acids. The CDR3: CASSLTGDSNQPQHF. In DNA, the CDR3 is TGTGCCAGCAGTTTGACAGGGGATAGCAATCAGCCCCAGCATTTT.

The chain carries TRBV6-5 and TRBJ2-3; 8 nucleotides agree with TRBD1. With V trimmed by 8 bases and J by 5 bases, 0 bases remained unmatched. The V gene's germline CDR1 is MNHEY and CDR2 SVGAGI. This CDR3 region has 11 residues. DNA of the CDR3: TGTGCCAGCGGACAGGGAGATACGCAGTATTTT. Its protein product is CASGQGDTQYF.